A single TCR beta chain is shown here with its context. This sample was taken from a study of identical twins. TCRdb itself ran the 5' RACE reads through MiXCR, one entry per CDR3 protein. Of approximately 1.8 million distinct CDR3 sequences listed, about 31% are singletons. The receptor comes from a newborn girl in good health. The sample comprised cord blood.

This CDR3 is CASSQASTSGGEYEQYF. Here the CDR3 DNA reads TGTGCCAGCAGCCAAGCCTCTACTAGCGGGGGGGAGTACGAGCAGTACTTC. The V and J genes are TRBV4-2 and TRBJ2-7, with TRBD2 matching 13 bases. V shed 1 base and J 4 bases; nucleotides not matched to a gene: 7. This CDR3 comprises 17 residues. Germline CDR1 reads LGHNA; CDR2 reads YNFKEQ.